This T cell receptor (beta chain) is from a study of blood T cell repertoires in COVID-19. In the study overall: Material from acute and convalescent COVID-19 was sourced from the United States, Italy and Spain. PBMCs, B-cell-depleted T cells, or T cells were the source of the cDNA or gDNA that made up the material.

The germline V gene has CDR1 SGDLS and CDR2 YYNGEE. The V gene lost 4 bases and the J gene lost 1 base, with 18 bases spanning the gap. The CDR3 is 16 amino acids. Per the original methods: Amplifying reference gene primers gave estimates of nucleated cell counts. Sequencing was performed with immunoSEQ multiplex PCR; in TCRdb, only in-frame clones are kept and a portion is missing. That table is the source of V, J and clone size, and D and trimming were worked out from the DNA. The table lists about 50,000 clones, over 65% of them singletons. The chain recombines TRBV9 with TRBJ2-7, with D possibly being TRBD2 (6 bases). Sequencing was carried out using peripheral blood. The TCR sequence derives from a woman between 55 and 75 years old with acute or convalescent COVID-19. CDR3 coding DNA: TGTGCCAGCAGCCCTTCCCCCGGGGGTAGTTCCTACGAGCAGTACTTC. Translated, it gives CASSPSPGGSSYEQYF. Full variable domain (outside the CDR3, taken from reference TRBV9 and TRBJ2-7): DSGVTQTPKHLITATGQRVTLRCSPRSGDLSVYWYQQSLDQGLQFLIQYYNGEERAKGNILERFSAQQFPDLHSELNLSSLELGDSALYFCASSPSPGGSSYEQYFGPGTRLTVT.